The next 12 T cell receptor beta chains were all read from a single sample in a study of T cell clonality in common variable immunodeficiency. Data came from immunoSEQ multiplex PCR; TCRdb stores just in-frame clones and leaves some out. The sample yields about 45,000 clones, without any singletons. The source material was peripheral blood mononuclear cells. These receptor sequences come from a person aged 18 to 70 in good health.

Many counts were recorded for this clone. Read sequence stops 3 residues before the CDR3 end, and the germline J gene provides the missing end. V and J are TRBV24-1 and TRBJ2-7; 12 nucleotides line up with TRBD2. With V trimmed by 4 bases and J by 2 bases, 11 bases remained unmatched. The length of the CDR3 is 18 residues. Germline-derived CDR1 and CDR2 are KGHDR and SFDVKD. The CDR3 spells CATSEPTSGRYPPYEQYF. The CDR3 DNA, read in part, is TGTGCCACCAGTGAACCAACTAGCGGGAGGTACCCGCCCTACGAG.

The table lists this clone with many counts. The chain's CDR3 is CASRGEGVNSPLHF. Incomplete CDR3 DNA: TGTGCCAGTAGAGGGGAGGGGGTGAATTCACCC. This rearrangement joins TRBV19 to TRBJ1-6; a weak D match, TRBD1 (6 bases). The read finishes 3 residues shy of the CDR3 end, and the germline J gene is used to complete it. The CDR3 is 14 residues long. Trimming shortened V by 6 bases and J by 7 bases, and 13 bases separated the two germline ends. The germline gives CDR1 LNHDA, CDR2 SQIVND (reference sequence). The whole variable domain, remainder taken from reference TRBV19 and TRBJ1-6, is DGGITQSPKYLFRKEGQNVTLSCEQNLNHDAMYWYRQDPGQGLRLIYYSQIVNDFQKGDIAEGYSVSREKKESFPLTVTSAQKNPTAFYLCASRGEGVNSPLHFGNGTRLTVT.

This clone was counted many times. The missing CDR3 end, 3 residues past where the read stops, is filled in from the germline J gene. This chain links TRBV6-1 with TRBJ2-1; 9 bases are a match to TRBD2. Germline V gene sequence: CDR1 MNHNS, CDR2 SASEGT. The CDR3 extends over 14 amino acids. V was pared by 4 bases and J by 9 bases, with 7 bases of the junction left unmatched. The CDR3 spells CASSVIAGESEQFF. The sequenced part of the CDR3 DNA is TGTGCCAGCAGTGTGATAGCGGGGGAGAGTGAG.

This clone was recorded many times. The DNA ends 3 residues before the CDR3 does, and the rest of the CDR3 is filled in from the germline J gene. This chain links TRBV28 with TRBJ2-1, with 7 bases aligning to TRBD2. CDR1 MDHEN and CDR2 SYDVKM come from the germline V gene. The CDR3 totals 15 residues. J was trimmed by 5 bases and V by 5 bases; bases with no gene match: 9. The part of the CDR3 DNA that was read is TGTGCCAGCAGTCGACTAGCAATATCCCACAATGAG. Translation gives CASSRLAISHNE. The whole CDR3 sequence reads CASSRLAISHNEQFF.

This clone appeared many times. The CDR3 end lies 3 residues beyond the end of the read and is filled in from the germline J gene. This rearrangement joins TRBV5-1 to TRBJ2-7, with D possibly being TRBD1 (5 bases). V lost 2 bases and J lost 6, with 9 bases in between. Germline values: CDR1 SGHRS, CDR2 YFSETQ. This CDR3 contains 12 residues. Incomplete CDR3 DNA: TGCGCCAGCAGCTTTGAAGGGGCCGAG. Residues: CASSFEGAE. The complete CDR3 reads CASSFEGAEQYF. The variable domain in full, completed from reference TRBV5-1 and TRBJ2-7, reads KAGVTQTPRYLIKTRGQQVTLSCSPISGHRSVSWYQQTPGQGLQFLFEYFSETQRNKGNFPGRFSGRQFSNSRSEMNVSTLELGDSALYLCASSFEGAEQYFGPGTRLTVT.

This clone showed up just a few times. Read sequence stops 3 residues before the CDR3 end, and the germline J gene provides the missing end. V and J are TRBV13 and TRBJ2-7; D is ambiguous. This CDR3 is built from 15 residues. V lost 0 bases and J lost 2, with 11 bases in between. Germline V lookup: CDR1 PRHDT, CDR2 FYEKMQ (reference sequence). CDR3: CASSLGGALTYEQYF. Incomplete CDR3 DNA: TGTGCCAGCAGCTTAGGCGGTGCACTAACCTACGAG. Full variable domain (rest looked up from reference TRBV13 and TRBJ2-7): AAGVIQSPRHLIKEKRETATLKCYPIPRHDTVYWYQQGPGQDPQFLISFYEKMQSDKGSIPDRFSAQQFSDYHSELNMSSLELGDSALYFCASSLGGALTYEQYFGPGTRLTVT.

This clone was detected ten times or more. Sequencing ends 3 residues short of the CDR3 end; the germline J gene provides the rest. This chain uses TRBV19 with TRBJ1-5; maybe TRBD1 (5 bases). Trimming left V 5 bases short and J 6 bases short, with 14 bases between. The CDR3 is 14 residues long. CDR1 and CDR2 from the germline V gene are LNHDA and SQIVND (reference sequence). CDR3 loop: CASSRQPDGQPQHF. CDR3 DNA, as far as it was read: TGTGCCAGTAGTCGACAGCCCGACGGTCAGCCC. Combining the CDR3 with reference TRBV19 and TRBJ1-5 gives the whole variable domain DGGITQSPKYLFRKEGQNVTLSCEQNLNHDAMYWYRQDPGQGLRLIYYSQIVNDFQKGDIAEGYSVSREKKESFPLTVTSAQKNPTAFYLCASSRQPDGQPQHFGDGTRLSIL.

This clone has a count of ten or more. The CDR3 bases that were read are TGTGCCAGCAGTGCGGACAGGGCCGGGGAG. It codes for CASSADRAGE. The CDR3 in its entirety is CASSADRAGELFF. The chain has TRBV6-1 and TRBJ2-2; 8 nucleotides line up with TRBD1. The read falls 3 residues short of the CDR3 end, and the missing part is taken from the germline J gene. The length of the CDR3 is 13 residues. J lost 6 bases, V lost 4 bases, and 1 base had no gene match. The germline CDR1 and CDR2 sequences are MNHNS and SASEGT.

This clone was seen repeatedly, ten times or more. The read is 3 residues too short to cover the CDR3 end, so that end is filled in from the germline J gene. V and J are TRBV18 and TRBJ2-3; 10 bases match TRBD2. V trimming: 3 bases; J trimming: 5 bases; junction bases outside the gene matches: 2. The CDR3 runs to 14 residues. Germline V gene lookup returns CDR1 KGHSH and CDR2 LQKENI. The CDR3: CASSPGLAEDTQYF. CDR3 DNA (partial): TGTGCCAGCTCACCCGGACTAGCGGAAGATACG.

There are many counts of this clone. The read halts 3 residues ahead of the CDR3 end, with the missing end drawn from the germline J gene. V usage is TRBV5-1 and J usage is TRBJ2-7; TRBD1 aligns across 7 bases. Germline CDR1 is SGHRS and CDR2 is YFSETQ. The CDR3 has 14 amino acids. V was pared by 5 bases and J by 2 bases, with 7 bases of the junction left unmatched. The CDR3 here is CASRPGGSAYEQYF. Partial CDR3 DNA: TGCGCCAGCAGGCCAGGGGGAAGCGCCTACGAG. Looking up the rest from reference TRBV5-1 and TRBJ2-7 gives the full variable domain: KAGVTQTPRYLIKTRGQQVTLSCSPISGHRSVSWYQQTPGQGLQFLFEYFSETQRNKGNFPGRFSGRQFSNSRSEMNVSTLELGDSALYLCASRPGGSAYEQYFGPGTRLTVT.

At least ten counts were recorded for this clone. The missing CDR3 end, 3 residues past where the read stops, is filled in from the germline J gene. V gene TRBV20-1 combines with J gene TRBJ2-3; 8 positions match TRBD2. CDR1 DFQATT and CDR2 SNEGSKA come from the germline V gene (reference sequence). The CDR3 length is 16 residues. With 0 bases clipped from V and 0 bases from J, the junction kept 5 bases outside the gene matches. CDR3 sequence reads: CSARDLLAASTDTQYF. The CDR3 bases that were read are TGCAGTGCTAGAGATCTACTAGCGGCTAGCACAGATACG.

This clone occurred many times. The read terminates 3 residues before the CDR3 end, so the remaining end is supplied by the germline J gene. The rearrangement joins TRBV12-3 or TRBV12-4 to TRBJ1-2; D remains unclear. The CDR3 has 15 residues. The V gene lost 3 bases and the J gene lost 0 bases, with 11 bases spanning the gap. The CDR3 reads CASSFRREANYGYTF. Incomplete CDR3 DNA: TGTGCCAGCAGTTTTAGGCGGGAAGCTAACTATGGC.